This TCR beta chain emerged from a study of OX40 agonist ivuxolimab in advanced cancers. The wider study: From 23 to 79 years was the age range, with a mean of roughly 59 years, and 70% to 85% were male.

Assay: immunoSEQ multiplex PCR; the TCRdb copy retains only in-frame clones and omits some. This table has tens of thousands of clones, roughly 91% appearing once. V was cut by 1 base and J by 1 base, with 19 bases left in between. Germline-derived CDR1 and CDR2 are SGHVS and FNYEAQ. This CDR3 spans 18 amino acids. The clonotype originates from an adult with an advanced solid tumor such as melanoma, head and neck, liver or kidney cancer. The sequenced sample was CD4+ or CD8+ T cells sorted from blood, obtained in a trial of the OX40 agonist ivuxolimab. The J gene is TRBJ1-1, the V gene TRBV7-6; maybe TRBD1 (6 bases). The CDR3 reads CASSLEGTRYLSNTEAFF. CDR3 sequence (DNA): TGTGCCAGCAGCTTAGAAGGGACAAGGTATCTTTCGAACACTGAAGCTTTCTTT.